These 4 T cell receptor beta chains came from one sample sequenced in a study of ipilimumab plus nivolumab after autologous stem cell transplantation. Generated by immunoSEQ multiplex PCR, the TCRdb table keeps only in-frame clones and is missing some. The sample lists fewer than 85,000 clones; about 83% were seen once. Sequencing used PBMCs, obtained in a trial of ipilimumab plus nivolumab as post-transplant consolidation. These receptors came from a male donor with diffuse large B-cell lymphoma.

The rearrangement uses TRBV7-2 and TRBJ1-6; D not certain. Trimming took off 3 bases at V and 7 bases at J, with 13 bases between the two ends. Germline V CDR1 and CDR2: SGHTA, FQGNSA. This CDR3 comprises 15 residues. The CDR3 region has the DNA TGTGCCAGCAGCTTCAGAGGGTCGGGCAATTCACCCCTCCACTTT. This encodes CASSFRGSGNSPLHF.

This chain links TRBV7-9 with TRBJ2-1, with 8 bases fitting TRBD1. J was trimmed by 4 bases and V by 7 bases; bases with no gene match: 6. Germline CDR1 reads SEHNR; CDR2 reads FQNEAQ (reference sequence). The CDR3 is 14 amino acids. CDR3 bases: TGTGCCAGCAACGGACAGGGAGATTACAATGAGCAGTTCTTC. Amino acids: CASNGQGDYNEQFF. Supplemented by reference TRBV7-9 and TRBJ2-1, the full variable domain reads DTGVSQNPRHKITKRGQNVTFRCDPISEHNRLYWYRQTLGQGPEFLTYFQNEAQLEKSRLLSDRFSAERPKGSFSTLEIQRTEQGDSAMYLCASNGQGDYNEQFFGPGTRLTVL.

The chain couples TRBV6-1 to TRBJ2-7; a weak D match, TRBD1 (6 bases). In germline, CDR1 is MNHNS, CDR2 SASEGT. The CDR3 is 14 amino acids. V lost 8 bases to trimming and J lost 0 bases, with 14 bases between them. The CDR3 DNA reads TGTGCCAGCTTGACAGGTCGAAGCTCCTACGAGCAGTACTTC. Protein product: CASLTGRSSYEQYF.

The chain employs TRBV10-3 and TRBJ2-5; 8 bases match TRBD1. The germline V gene encodes CDR1 ENHRY and CDR2 SYGVKD. This CDR3 has 14 residues. V lost 0 bases and J lost 5; bases outside the gene matches: 2. The CDR3 spells CAISESRTGETQYF. The CDR3 nucleotides read TGTGCCATCAGTGAGTCTCGGACAGGGGAGACCCAGTACTTC.